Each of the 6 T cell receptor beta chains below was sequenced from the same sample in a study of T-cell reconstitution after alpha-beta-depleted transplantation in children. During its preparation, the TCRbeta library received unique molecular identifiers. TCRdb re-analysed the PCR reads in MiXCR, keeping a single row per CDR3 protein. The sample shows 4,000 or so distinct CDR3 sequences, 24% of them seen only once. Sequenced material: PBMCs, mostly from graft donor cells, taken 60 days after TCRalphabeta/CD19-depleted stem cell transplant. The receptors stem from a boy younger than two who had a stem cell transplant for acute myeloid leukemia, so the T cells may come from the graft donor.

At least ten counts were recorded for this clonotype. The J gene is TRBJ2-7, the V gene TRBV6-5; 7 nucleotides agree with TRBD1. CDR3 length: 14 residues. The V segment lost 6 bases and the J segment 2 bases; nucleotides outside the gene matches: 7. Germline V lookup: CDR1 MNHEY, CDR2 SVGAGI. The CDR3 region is CASSIGQGAYEQYV. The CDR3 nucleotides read TGTGCCAGCAGCATCGGTCAGGGGGCCTACGAGCAGTACGTC.

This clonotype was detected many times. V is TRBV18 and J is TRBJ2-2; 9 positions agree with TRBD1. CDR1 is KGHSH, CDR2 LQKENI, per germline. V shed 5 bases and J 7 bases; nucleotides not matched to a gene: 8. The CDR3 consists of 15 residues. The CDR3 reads CASSKGQGPIGELFF. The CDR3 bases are TGTGCCAGCTCAAAAGGACAGGGGCCCATCGGGGAGCTGTTTTTT.

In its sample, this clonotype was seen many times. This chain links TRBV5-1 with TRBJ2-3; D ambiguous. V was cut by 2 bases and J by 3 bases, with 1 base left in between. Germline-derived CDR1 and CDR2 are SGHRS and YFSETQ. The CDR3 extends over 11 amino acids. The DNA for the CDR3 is TGCGCCAGCAGCTTAACAGATACGCAGTATTTT. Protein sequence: CASSLTDTQYF. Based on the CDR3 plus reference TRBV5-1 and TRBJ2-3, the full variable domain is KAGVTQTPRYLIKTRGQQVTLSCSPISGHRSVSWYQQTPGQGLQFLFEYFSETQRNKGNFPGRFSGRQFSNSRSEMNVSTLELGDSALYLCASSLTDTQYFGPGTRLTVL.

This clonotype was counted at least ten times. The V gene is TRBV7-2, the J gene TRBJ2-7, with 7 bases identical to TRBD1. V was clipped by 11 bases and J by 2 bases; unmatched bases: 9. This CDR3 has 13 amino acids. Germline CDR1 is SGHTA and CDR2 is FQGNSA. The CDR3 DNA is TGTGCCCAATCTGAGACAGGGCCCTACGAGCAGTACTTC. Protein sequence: CAQSETGPYEQYF.

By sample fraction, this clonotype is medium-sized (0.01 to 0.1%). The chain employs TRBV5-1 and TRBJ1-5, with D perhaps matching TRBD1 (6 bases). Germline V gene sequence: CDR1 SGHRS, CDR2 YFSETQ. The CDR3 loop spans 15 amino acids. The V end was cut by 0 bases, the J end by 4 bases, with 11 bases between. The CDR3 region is CASSLAGGPNQPQHF. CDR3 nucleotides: TGCGCCAGCAGCTTGGCCGGGGGGCCTAATCAGCCCCAGCATTTT.

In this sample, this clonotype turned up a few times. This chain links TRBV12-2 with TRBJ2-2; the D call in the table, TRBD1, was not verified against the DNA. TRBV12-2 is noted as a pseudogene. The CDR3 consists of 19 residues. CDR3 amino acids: CASRFWKGRTGGDPGELFF. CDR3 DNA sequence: TGTGCAAGTCGCTTCTGGAAAGGTAGAACAGGGGGCGATCCAGGGGAGCTGTTTTTT.